Shown below are 8 T cell receptor beta chains from a single sample sequenced in a study of blood T cell repertoires in COVID-19 (dated by TCRdb to the early 2020s). The library came from the immunoSEQ multiplex PCR assay. TCRdb stores this immuneACCESS table with in-frame sequences only. Part of the clones is absent; in the studies checked, under half of the shortfall reflects unresolved V genes, and no reason is known for the rest. The sample table records approximately 120,000 clones; over 60% of these occur just once. The biggest ten clones account for approximately 4.3% of the sample. The sample was peripheral blood. The receptors were sampled from a human donor in a cohort sampled during active or convalescent COVID-19.

The CDR3, as DNA: TGTGCCAGCAGCCCCCGGGGGGTCAATCAGCCCCAGCATTTT. Protein sequence: CASSPRGVNQPQHF. This chain connects TRBV21-1 to TRBJ1-5. TRBV21-1 is reported as a pseudogene. This CDR3 contains 14 residues.

The rearrangement uses TRBV7-9 and TRBJ1-2, with 8 bases identical to TRBD1. The CDR3 runs 14 residues. J lost 4 bases, V lost 5 bases, and 6 bases had no gene match. CDR1 is SEHNR, CDR2 FQNEAQ, per germline (reference sequence). The CDR3 is CASSQTGVSYGYTF. The CDR3 coding sequence is TGTGCCAGCAGCCAGACAGGGGTTTCCTATGGCTACACCTTC.

V usage is TRBV13 and J usage is TRBJ1-2; a possible D gene is TRBD1 (6 bases). Trimming removed 3 bases at V and 2 bases at J, with 13 bases between. CDR1 PRHDT and CDR2 FYEKMQ come from the germline V gene (reference sequence). The length of the CDR3 is 15 residues. CDR3 in amino acids: CASSLLLGANYGYTF. CDR3 in DNA: TGTGCCAGCAGCTTGCTTTTGGGGGCGAACTATGGCTACACCTTC.

This clone was seen once. V gene TRBV28 combines with J gene TRBJ2-7; TRBD2 matches at 12 bases. V lost 5 bases to trimming and J lost 5 bases; unmatched junction nucleotides: 4. The CDR3 has 14 residues. Per germline, CDR1 MDHEN and CDR2 SYDVKM. This CDR3 is CASSLAGGPHEQYF. DNA of the CDR3: TGTGCCAGCAGTCTAGCGGGAGGGCCCCACGAGCAGTACTTC.

The gene calls are TRBV19 and TRBJ1-1; no firm D call. Germline values: CDR1 LNHDA, CDR2 SQIVND (reference sequence). V lost 7 bases and J lost 7, with 13 bases in between. The CDR3 totals 12 residues. The chain's CDR3 is CASKILGSEAFF. The DNA of the CDR3 is TGTGCCAGTAAAATATTGGGGAGTGAAGCTTTCTTT.

V and J are TRBV7-8 and TRBJ2-1; possibly TRBD1 for D (6 bases). Between the trimmed V and J ends, which lost 5 bases and 3 bases, there was a span of 11 bases. The CDR3 spans 14 residues. In germline, CDR1 is SGHVS, CDR2 FQNEAQ. For the CDR3, the DNA is TGTGCCAGCAGCCCGACAGGCCTCTACAATGAGCAGTTCTTC. This gives the protein CASSPTGLYNEQFF.

This clone turned up a few times. The rearrangement links TRBV14 to TRBJ2-7, with 9 positions matching TRBD1. The CDR3 is 16 amino acids. Germline V gene lookup returns CDR1 SGHDN and CDR2 FVKESK. V lost 4 bases to trimming and J lost 2 bases; unmatched junction nucleotides: 9. Here the CDR3 reads CASSPIGGTGTYEQYF. The CDR3 region has the DNA TGTGCCAGCAGCCCTATTGGAGGGACAGGGACCTACGAGCAGTACTTC.

V gene TRBV6-5 combines with J gene TRBJ2-1, with D hard to call. CDR1 MNHEY and CDR2 SVGAGI come from the germline V gene. V was cut by 6 bases and J by 2 bases, with 14 bases left in between. The CDR3 runs 15 residues. DNA of the CDR3: TGTGCCAGCAGGCAAACTGTGGTGGCCTACAATGAGCAGTTCTTC. Residues: CASRQTVVAYNEQFF.